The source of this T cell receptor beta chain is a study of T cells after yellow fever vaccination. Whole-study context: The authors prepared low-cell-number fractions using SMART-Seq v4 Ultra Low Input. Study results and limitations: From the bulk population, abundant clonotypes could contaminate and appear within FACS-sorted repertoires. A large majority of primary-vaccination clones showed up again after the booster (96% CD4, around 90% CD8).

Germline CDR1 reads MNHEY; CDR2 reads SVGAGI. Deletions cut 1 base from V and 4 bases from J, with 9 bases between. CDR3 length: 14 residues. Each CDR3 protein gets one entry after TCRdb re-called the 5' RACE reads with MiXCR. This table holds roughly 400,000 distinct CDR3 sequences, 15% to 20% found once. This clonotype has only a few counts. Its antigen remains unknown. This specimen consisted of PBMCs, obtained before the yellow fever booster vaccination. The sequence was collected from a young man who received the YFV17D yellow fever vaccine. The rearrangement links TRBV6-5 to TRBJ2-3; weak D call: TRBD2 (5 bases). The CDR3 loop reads CASSYLANADTQYF. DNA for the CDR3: TGTGCCAGCAGTTACTTAGCGAACGCAGATACGCAGTATTTT.